This T cell receptor (beta chain) came from a study of identical twins. The study's findings and limits: Weaker excess sharing between twins was seen in beta out-of-frame sequences.

This clonotype has more than one count but fewer than ten. As yet, its antigen is unknown. The CDR3 has 15 residues. Per the germline V gene, CDR1 is MNHEY and CDR2 is SVGAGI. Trimming took off 2 bases at V and 0 bases at J, with 8 bases between the two ends. TCRdb fed the 5' RACE reads into MiXCR, producing one record per CDR3 protein. The top ten hold approximately 0.25% of the sample, which has some 1,600,000 distinct CDR3 sequences, about 30% seen once. The source material was cord blood. The gene calls are TRBV6-5 and TRBJ2-1; the D gene is possibly TRBD1 (5 bases). The sequence derives from a newborn girl in good health. The CDR3, as DNA: TGTGCCAGCAGTTACGGCCAGGGCTCCTACAATGAGCAGTTCTTC. This encodes CASSYGQGSYNEQFF.